This TCR beta chain was recorded in a study of blood T cell repertoires in COVID-19 (dated by TCRdb to about 2020). Background on the whole study: Collaborator samples came from the United States, Italy and Spain and covered acute and convalescent phases of COVID-19. The material from the prospective study consisted of cDNA or gDNA derived from T cells, B-cell-depleted T cells, or PBMCs. The dataset comprised deeply sampled blood TCRbeta repertoires from subjects exposed to, actively infected with, or recovered from COVID-19. A freely available public database, intended as a resource for researchers studying the immune response to SARS-CoV-2, is where the repertoires were released. The samples were drawn from two sources: the first 160 participants of the ongoing ImmuneRACE study, and fewer than 1,500 subjects contributed by 6 global collaborators. Sample metadata almost always included a de-identified subject ID, COVID-19 status, age in years and sex. Where HLA class I and class II types were available, the types were taken from metadata supplied by the sample provider, not from assay-based typing.

The research as a whole found: How much clinical and demographic metadata was included differed by source and by participant, and the metadata was provided uncurated.

The immunoSEQ Assay, a bias-controlled multiplex PCR, was used to amplify TCRbeta CDR3 regions from genomic DNA. As for how the authors treated the data: Within the assay, amplification of reference gene primers was used to estimate how many nucleated cells each sample contained. To quantify the absolute abundance of each unique TCRbeta CDR3 rearrangement, sequence reads were collapsed and filtered. For each sample, productive Simpson clonality was calculated as the square root of Simpson's diversity index across productive rearrangements. TCRdb took over this immuneACCESS table, retaining in-frame rearrangements with V and J assigned. Such tables are incomplete; in checked studies, under half of the missing clones stem from an unresolved V gene, and the remainder is unexplained. That table gives V, J and clone size, and the DNA gave D and trimming. A total of roughly 95,000 clones appear in this sample, 81% of them only once. The top ten hold 3.5% to 5% of the sample.

The collaborating institutions used their own protocols to collect whole blood in K2EDTA tubes. For TCRbeta analysis, collaborator samples were shipped as frozen whole blood, as isolated PBMCs, or as DNA extracted from either sample type. Concerning this clone itself: No antigen is known for it. No much larger clone exists at a distance of one base, and base qualities are not known.

CDR3 length: 16 amino acids, cysteine to phenylalanine. Just CDR3 DNA is preserved here, 48 bases in frame from base 1. CDR1 SGDLS and CDR2 YYNGEE are derived from the germline V gene. V has 4 bases trimmed and J has 7 bases trimmed; junction bases matching no gene number 14. This TCR came from a man aged 60 to 69 with acute or convalescent COVID-19. The V gene is TRBV9 and the J gene is TRBJ2-1, and TRBD2 aligns with 7 junction nucleotides. Sequenced sample: peripheral blood. This receptor carries the CDR3 CASSPRLASPGNEQFF. The base sequence is TGTGCCAGCAGCCCTCGACTAGCAAGCCCTGGAAATGAGCAGTTCTTC.